Shown below are 11 T cell receptor beta chains from a single sample sequenced in a study of vaccination and CD4 T cells after COVID-19. The treatment denotes: roughly nine-day PBMC culture with coronavirus spike peptide pools or control peptides (ViraFEST assay). Sequenced with the Oncomine TCR Beta short-read assay was DNA taken from cultured CD4+ T cells. MiXCR, run by TCRdb on the PCR reads, gives a single entry per CDR3 protein. The repertoire holds 15,000 or so distinct CDR3 sequences, with approximately 48% as singletons. These receptors have no known antigen. Input material: CD4+ T cells from blood, cultured in vitro. The receptor source for this set is a human donor who had recovered from COVID-19.

The chain has TRBV7-9 and TRBJ1-6, with no clear D. CDR3 length: 15 amino acids. V lost 3 bases and J 8 bases, leaving 14 bases between the germline ends. Germline CDR1 reads SEHNR; CDR2 reads FQNEAQ (reference sequence). The CDR3 region is CASSFGGRVDSPLHF. As DNA, the CDR3 is TGTGCCAGCAGCTTCGGCGGGAGGGTTGATTCACCCCTCCACTTT. The complete variable domain, with remaining parts taken from reference TRBV7-9 and TRBJ1-6, reads DTGVSQNPRHKITKRGQNVTFRCDPISEHNRLYWYRQTLGQGPEFLTYFQNEAQLEKSRLLSDRFSAERPKGSFSTLEIQRTEQGDSAMYLCASSFGGRVDSPLHFGNGTRLTVT.

In its sample, this clonotype was seen once. The rearrangement links TRBV10-1 to TRBJ2-5, with 8 bases lining up with TRBD2. Per germline, CDR1 WNHNN and CDR2 SYGVQD (reference sequence). The junction had 9 bases not matched to a gene; V was cut back by 4 bases and J by 2 bases. The CDR3 extends over 16 amino acids. In nucleotides, the CDR3 is TGCGCCAGCAGTGTAAGGAGCGGGAGAACACAAGAGACCCAGTACTTC. It is translated as CASSVRSGRTQETQYF.

The chain is built from TRBV5-1 and TRBJ1-6; D not resolved. Per the germline V gene, CDR1 is SGHRS and CDR2 is YFSETQ. The V end lost 0 bases, the J end lost 9 bases, and 16 bases lay between the germline ends. This CDR3 contains 16 residues. CDR3 loop: CASSLATPSMGSPLHF. In DNA, the CDR3 is TGCGCCAGCAGCTTGGCCACCCCTTCGATGGGTTCACCCCTCCACTTT.

The CDR3 is CASITGYTDTQYF. CDR3 in DNA: TGTGCCAGCATTACAGGGTACACAGATACGCAGTATTTT. This sequence joins TRBV2 and TRBJ2-3; D perhaps matches TRBD1 (6 bases). Per the germline V gene, CDR1 is SNHLY and CDR2 is FYNNEI. V was trimmed by 7 bases and J by 2 bases, leaving 10 bases between them. The CDR3 loop spans 13 amino acids.

This clonotype was seen only once. The chain carries TRBV27 and TRBJ2-1; D unresolved. The germline V gene has CDR1 MNHEY and CDR2 SMNVEV (reference sequence). This CDR3 has 15 amino acids. Trimming pared 6 bases from V and 0 bases from J, leaving 12 bases between. CDR3 residues: CASRDFKSSYNEQFF. Here the CDR3 DNA reads TGTGCCAGCAGAGACTTTAAGAGCTCCTACAATGAGCAGTTCTTC.

V usage is TRBV5-1 and J usage is TRBJ1-1; 7 bases are shared with TRBD1. CDR1 is SGHRS, CDR2 YFSETQ, per germline. CDR3 length equals 16 residues. After removal of 0 bases from V and 0 bases from J, the junction contained 5 bases not matched to a gene. The CDR3: CASSLGDSLMNTEAFF. In DNA, the CDR3 is TGCGCCAGCAGCTTGGGGGACAGCCTTATGAACACTGAAGCTTTCTTT.

The chain recombines TRBV11-1 with TRBJ1-3; 7 bases match TRBD1. Germline CDR1 SGHAT, CDR2 FQDESV (reference sequence). The CDR3 runs 13 residues. Trimming took 7 bases from V and 4 from J; bases not matched to a gene: 4. The CDR3 sequence: CASTTGEGNTIYF. The CDR3 nucleotides read TGTGCCAGCACAACAGGGGAAGGAAACACCATATATTTT.

The V and J genes are TRBV7-2 and TRBJ2-5; possible D gene TRBD2, 6 bases. Between the trimmed V and J ends, which lost 5 bases and 5 bases, there was a span of 12 bases. This CDR3 spans 13 amino acids. In germline, CDR1 is SGHTA, CDR2 FQGNSA. The CDR3 coding sequence is TGTGCCAGCAGCCCCAGAAGCGGGGAGACCCAGTACTTC. Residues: CASSPRSGETQYF.

The chain joins TRBV6-1 to TRBJ1-5; the D is unclear. Trimming shortened V by 2 bases and J by 0 bases, and 17 bases separated the two germline ends. Germline CDR1 and CDR2: MNHNS and SASEGT. This CDR3 comprises 18 residues. This CDR3 reads CASSEMVNWKDSNQPQHF. The CDR3 region has the DNA TGTGCCAGCAGTGAAATGGTAAATTGGAAAGATAGCAATCAGCCCCAGCATTTT.

The rearrangement joins TRBV25-1 to TRBJ2-5; tentatively, D is TRBD2 (5 bases). Germline CDR1 and CDR2: MGHDK and SYGVNS. Trimming took off 6 bases at V and 7 bases at J, with 21 bases between the two ends. The CDR3 extends over 15 amino acids. CDR3 nucleotide sequence: TGTGCCAGCAGCCTGCCGGGTGGCGCAGGAGGGACCCAGTACTTC. It yields the protein CASSLPGGAGGTQYF. Together with reference TRBV25-1 and TRBJ2-5, the CDR3 gives the full variable domain: EADIYQTPRYLVIGTGKKITLECSQTMGHDKMYWYQQDPGMELHLIHYSYGVNSTEKGDLSSESTVSRIRTEHFPLTLESARPSHTSQYLCASSLPGGAGGTQYFGPGTRLLVL.

This clonotype showed up just a few times. The CDR3: CASSPEQGYGYTF. In DNA form, the CDR3 reads TGTGCCAGCTCCCCGGAGCAGGGCTATGGCTACACCTTC. V is TRBV11-2 and J is TRBJ1-2; possible D gene TRBD1, 5 bases. The germline V and J ends were trimmed by 8 bases and 4 bases, with 14 bases remaining between them. Germline CDR1 SGHAT, CDR2 FQNNGV. This CDR3 is built from 13 residues.